The text below deals with one T cell receptor (beta chain). Antigen: not known. This may be a read error, as it is one base from a much larger clone. As for time point: persistent/refractory GD, antithyroid drugs over 5 years with positive TRAb. The TCR library was made from RNA that had been extracted from PBMCs in TRIzol. The germline gives CDR1 GTSNPN, CDR2 SVGIG (reference sequence). The CDR3 loop spans 11 amino acids. The data are from a study of regulatory T cells in long-lasting Graves disease. Broader study findings: A greater number of public clonotypes (around 2,700) was shared by persistent patients than by new patients (around 960). Persistent Graves' patients showed a TCR diversity that was lower than that of newly diagnosed ones.

CDR3 regions were amplified by Arm-PCR using iRepertoire HTBI primers to build TCR beta libraries. TCRdb re-derived calls from the multiplex PCR reads in MiXCR, one entry per CDR3 protein. The profile covers about 290,000 distinct CDR3 sequences, with roughly a fifth appearing a single time and approximately 53% taken by the ten largest. This material consisted of peripheral blood mononuclear cells (PBMCs), taken when the disease was refractory, from a patient treated with antithyroid drugs. The chain couples TRBV30 to TRBJ1-2, with D uncertain. This clonotype was obtained from a female donor with Graves disease. CDR3 in amino acids: CARSRGLVRTF. CDR3 DNA: TGTGCCCGGAGTCGAGGACTGGTGAGGACCTTC.